These 16 T cell receptor beta chains were all obtained from the same sample, sequenced in a study of vaccination and CD4 T cells after COVID-19. Scientists ran DNA taken from cultured CD4+ T cells through the Oncomine TCR Beta short-read assay for sequencing. TCRdb re-called the PCR reads through MiXCR, storing one row per CDR3 protein. The sample has about 20,000 distinct CDR3 sequences; around 50% are singletons. For these receptors, no antigen is known. Treatment given: roughly ten-day PBMC culture with coronavirus spike peptide pools or control peptides (ViraFEST assay). Input material: CD4+ T cells from blood, cultured in vitro. The receptors come from a human donor who had recovered from COVID-19.

This clonotype was picked up a small number of times. V gene TRBV29-1 combines with J gene TRBJ1-1; maybe TRBD1 (5 bases). Germline CDR1 and CDR2: SQVTM and ANQGSEA. The CDR3 has 13 amino acids. Trimming left V 2 bases short and J 7 bases short, with 14 bases between. The CDR3 nucleotides are TGCAGCGTTGAAAAATGGGACGTGGGTGAAGCTTTCTTT. Amino acids: CSVEKWDVGEAFF.

The V call is TRBV5-1, the J call TRBJ1-1; the match to TRBD1 covers 8 bases. After removal of 3 bases from V and 5 bases from J, the junction contained 12 bases not matched to a gene. This CDR3 contains 16 residues. Germline V gene data show CDR1 as SGHRS and CDR2 as YFSETQ. CDR3 in DNA: TGCGCCAGCAGCTACGGACAGGGAGGTTATAGGACTGAAGCTTTCTTT. It specifies CASSYGQGGYRTEAFF.

This clonotype was seen only a few times. This chain connects TRBV20-1 to TRBJ1-5, with 7 positions matching TRBD1. Germline V lookup: CDR1 DFQATT, CDR2 SNEGSKA (reference sequence). The CDR3 spans 16 residues. J lost 0 bases, V lost 3 bases, and 8 bases had no gene match. The DNA of the CDR3 is TGCAGTGCTAGGAGAGGACAGGACAATAGCAATCAGCCCCAGCATTTT. The encoded protein is CSARRGQDNSNQPQHF.

The CDR3 loop reads CASSISTDNYGYTF. As DNA, the CDR3 is TGTGCCAGTAGTATATCGACTGATAACTATGGCTACACCTTC. This rearrangement joins TRBV19 to TRBJ1-2; no firm D call. The germline V and J ends were trimmed by 2 bases and 1 base, with 8 bases remaining between them. This CDR3 region has 14 residues. Germline loops: CDR1 LNHDA, CDR2 SQIVND (reference sequence).

This clonotype was recorded a few times. The rearrangement uses TRBV27 and TRBJ2-3; D gene uncertain. CDR3 length equals 13 residues. V was cut by 6 bases and J by 7 bases, with 14 bases left in between. Per germline, CDR1 MNHEY and CDR2 SMNVEV (reference sequence). The chain's CDR3 is CASRQRWGNTQYF. The CDR3 bases are TGTGCCAGCAGGCAGCGTTGGGGAAATACGCAGTATTTT.

The chain links TRBV29-1 to TRBJ2-7; no clear D. Germline values: CDR1 SQVTM, CDR2 ANQGSEA. The CDR3 covers 12 residues. V was shortened by 4 bases and J by 1 base, with 8 bases between the two germline ends. Here the CDR3 reads CSVVRDSYEQYF. CDR3 nucleotide sequence: TGCAGCGTTGTAAGGGATTCCTACGAGCAGTACTTC.

The CDR3 here is CASSRAPSYRLAGSYYEQYF. Here the CDR3 DNA reads TGTGCCAGCAGTAGGGCCCCCTCTTACAGGCTAGCGGGCAGCTACTACGAGCAGTACTTC. The chain is built from TRBV2 and TRBJ2-7, with 8 bases fitting TRBD2. Germline V gives CDR1 SNHLY, CDR2 FYNNEI. The CDR3 covers 20 residues. V lost 5 bases and J lost 3; bases outside the gene matches: 24.

Only one count was recorded for this clonotype. The V call is TRBV7-3, the J call TRBJ2-1, with 7 bases fitting TRBD2. Unmatched junction bases numbered 7, after V lost 0 bases and J lost 2 bases. The germline CDR1 and CDR2 sequences are SGHTA and FQGTGA. CDR3 size: 17 residues. CDR3 nucleotide sequence: TGTGCCAGCAGCTTAACCGGCGGGAGTGGTACCTACAATGAGCAGTTCTTC. It encodes CASSLTGGSGTYNEQFF. Supplemented by reference TRBV7-3 and TRBJ2-1, the full variable domain reads GAGVSQTPSNKVTEKGKYVELRCDPISGHTALYWYRQSLGQGPEFLIYFQGTGAADDSGLPNDRFFAVRPEGSVSTLKIQRTERGDSAVYLCASSLTGGSGTYNEQFFGPGTRLTVL.

This clonotype was found a few times. The J gene is TRBJ1-2, the V gene TRBV7-9; D ambiguous. Deletions cut 2 bases from V and 4 bases from J, with 11 bases between. The CDR3 covers 14 residues. CDR1 and CDR2 (germline): SEHNR, FQNEAQ (reference sequence). The CDR3 loop is CASSLTSISYGYTF. The DNA for the CDR3 is TGTGCCAGCAGCTTAACAAGCATAAGCTATGGCTACACCTTC.

The chain combines TRBV5-4 with TRBJ2-1; 9 bases line up with TRBD2. Trimming took 5 bases from V and 5 from J; bases not matched to a gene: 5. The CDR3 consists of 14 residues. Germline lookup yields CDR1 SGHNT and CDR2 YYREEE (reference sequence). CDR3 sequence: CASSPTSGDNEQFF. The CDR3 coding sequence is TGTGCCAGCAGTCCGACTAGCGGAGACAATGAGCAGTTCTTC.

This clonotype was detected only a few times. The V gene is TRBV11-2, the J gene TRBJ1-2, with a tentative D call TRBD1 (5 bases). Trimming shortened V by 5 bases and J by 4 bases, and 11 bases separated the two germline ends. CDR1 SGHAT and CDR2 FQNNGV come from the germline V gene. CDR3 size: 13 residues. The CDR3: CASSPDRSYGYTF. The CDR3 DNA is TGTGCCAGCAGCCCCGACAGATCCTATGGCTACACCTTC.

The V and J genes are TRBV6-2 or TRBV6-3 and TRBJ1-4; TRBD1 might be the D (5 bases). CDR3 length: 13 amino acids. CDR1 and CDR2 from the germline V gene are MNHEY and SVGEGT. V was trimmed by 2 bases and J by 15 bases, leaving 16 bases between them. CDR3 protein: CASSYGASRRVFF. The CDR3, as DNA: TGTGCCAGCAGTTACGGGGCCTCCCGTCGGGTGTTTTTT.

For the CDR3, the DNA is TGTGCCTGGAGTGACTCCGGGCAGTATTTT. Amino acids: CAWSDSGQYF. The V call is TRBV30, the J call TRBJ2-3, with D unclear. The CDR3 has 10 amino acids. Trimming left V 1 base short and J 11 bases short, with 7 bases between. Germline CDR1 and CDR2: GTSNPN and SVGIG (reference sequence).

The chain employs TRBV5-1 and TRBJ2-5; the D call may be TRBD1 or TRBD2 (7 bases each). Germline-derived CDR1 and CDR2 are SGHRS and YFSETQ. This CDR3 region has 14 residues. Trimming took off 4 bases at V and 5 bases at J, with 15 bases between the two ends. CDR3 in amino acids: CASSLQGRGETQYF. The CDR3 coding sequence is TGCGCCAGCAGCCTACAGGGGAGGGGGGAGACCCAGTACTTC.

J is TRBJ1-2 and V is TRBV20-1; D uncertain. The CDR3 loop spans 12 amino acids. CDR1 is DFQATT, CDR2 SNEGSKA, per germline (reference sequence). Trimming stripped 6 bases from V and 8 bases from J, with 16 bases between. The CDR3 DNA reads TGCAGTGCCCCCGATTTGGTCACAGGCTACACCTTC. Its translation: CSAPDLVTGYTF.

V usage is TRBV14 and J usage is TRBJ2-2; D is ambiguous. Germline V gene sequence: CDR1 SGHDN, CDR2 FVKESK. Trimming pared 4 bases from V and 6 bases from J, leaving 3 bases between. The CDR3 sequence is 11 residues long. CDR3 amino acids: CASSLPGELFF. The CDR3 coding sequence is TGTGCCAGCAGCCTGCCCGGGGAGCTGTTTTTT.